What follows is one T cell receptor beta chain and its context. Its antigen remains unidentified. Germline CDR1 is SGHNT and CDR2 is YENEEA. Trimming removed 4 bases at V and 8 bases at J, with 12 bases between. This CDR3 has 13 amino acids. This specimen comes from a study of cytomegalovirus exposure and HLA in healthy donors. Researchers ran the PCR with 60 Vbeta and 13 Jbeta primers. Original data processing: A follow-up analysis tallied 70 million to 80 million unique TCR beta chains, roughly 11 million shared. TCRdb's table, derived via immunoSEQ multiplex PCR, lists solely in-frame clones and lacks some. The D gene and trimming were derived from the DNA, and the V and J assignments and clone size from that table. Its clone listing holds 150,000 to 250,000 clones. Study findings and constraints: Later work found that TCR association rates differed between HLA loci; DRB1 had the most and HLA-C the fewest. Later analysis associated a missense DCLRE1C variant with TCR beta V- and J-gene trimming. Being productive about 87% or about 30% of the time was typical of most TCR beta V segments in an earlier analysis.

The material sequenced was PBMCs. This chain links TRBV11-3 with TRBJ2-1, with D possibly TRBD2 on 6 matching bases. The source is a boy aged 10-17 years in good health and CMV-seronegative. CDR3 residues: CASSSRASDEQFF. In DNA form, the CDR3 reads TGTGCCAGCAGCTCCAGGGCTAGCGATGAGCAGTTCTTC.